These 8 T cell receptor beta chains came from one sample sequenced in a study of glioma-infiltrating T cells after dendritic cell vaccination. Time point indicated: after dendritic cell vaccination, including at tumor progression/relapse. The method was immunoSEQ multiplex PCR; TCRdb's version includes in-frame clones alone and lacks a portion of them. In the table there are about 24,000 clones, over 85% of which are singletons. Sample: blood, taken after dendritic cell vaccination. Receptor source: a human donor with glioblastoma.

The V call is TRBV11-2, the J call TRBJ2-5, with a tentative D call TRBD2 (6 bases). Gene TRBJ2-7 matches the end of the DNA better, so the J call may be wrong. Germline loops: CDR1 SGHAT, CDR2 FQNNGV. The CDR3 is made up of 15 amino acids. The DNA for the CDR3 is TGTGCCAGCAGGCGCGAACTAGCAGTCCTCTACGAGCAGTACTTC. Residues: CASRRELAVLYEQYF.

The gene calls are TRBV7-2 and TRBJ2-3; 7 bases are a match to TRBD2. Trimming took 5 bases from V and 4 from J; bases not matched to a gene: 12. The CDR3 runs 16 residues. The V gene's germline CDR1 is SGHTA and CDR2 FQGNSA. The chain's CDR3 is CASSTVATSLADTQYF. CDR3 sequence (DNA): TGTGCCAGCAGCACGGTCGCGACTAGCCTAGCAGATACGCAGTATTTT.

Notes on this clone: A read error may produce the germline difference seen at one junction end. This sequence joins TRBV5-6 and TRBJ2-5, with 8 nucleotides matching TRBD1. Germline loops: CDR1 SGHDT, CDR2 YYEEEE. The length of the CDR3 is 14 residues. The chain's CDR3 is CASSQRTGQGTQYF. As DNA, the CDR3 is TGTGCCAGCAGCCAACGGACAGGGCAAGGGACCCAGTACTTC.

The chain uses TRBV5-1 and TRBJ1-1; no clear D. Per the germline V gene, CDR1 is SGHRS and CDR2 is YFSETQ. Trimming took 4 bases from V and 4 from J, leaving 8 bases between them. This CDR3 has 12 residues. The CDR3 region is CASSDQVTEAFF. The CDR3, as DNA: TGCGCCAGCAGCGATCAGGTCACTGAAGCTTTCTTT. Full variable domain (remainder filled in from reference TRBV5-1 and TRBJ1-1): KAGVTQTPRYLIKTRGQQVTLSCSPISGHRSVSWYQQTPGQGLQFLFEYFSETQRNKGNFPGRFSGRQFSNSRSEMNVSTLELGDSALYLCASSDQVTEAFFGQGTRLTVV.

This chain joins TRBV14 and TRBJ2-5, with 7 positions matching TRBD1. Near its end, the DNA agrees better with TRBJ2-7, so the J call may be wrong. Per the germline V gene, CDR1 is SGHDN and CDR2 is FVKESK. The CDR3 runs 15 residues. The CDR3 loop reads CASSQYTGVLYEQYF. For the CDR3, the DNA is TGTGCCAGCAGCCAGTACACAGGGGTTCTTTACGAGCAGTACTTC.

Note on this clone: Germline and junction disagree at one end, which may indicate a read error. The sample has other DNA sequences that encode this CDR3 too. V is TRBV19 and J is TRBJ1-6; a possible D gene is TRBD1 (6 bases). Germline CDR1 is LNHDA and CDR2 is SQIVND (reference sequence). This CDR3 is built from 14 residues. The CDR3 spells CASTLDRNNSPLHF. CDR3 bases: TGTGCCAGTACTCTCGACAGGAATAATTCCCCCCTCCACTTT.

The V gene is TRBV10-2, the J gene TRBJ2-3; D possibly corresponds to TRBD2 (5 bases). Trimming shortened V by 6 bases and J by 6 bases, and 13 bases separated the two germline ends. Germline CDR1 is WSHSY and CDR2 is SAAADI. The CDR3 runs to 13 residues. The CDR3 is CASSEGRADTQYF. CDR3 nucleotides: TGCGCCAGCAGCGAAGGGCGGGCCGATACGCAGTATTTT.

The rearrangement joins TRBV5-1 to TRBJ2-2, with TRBD2 matching over 11 bases. The CDR3 loop spans 15 amino acids. Germline V gene lookup returns CDR1 SGHRS and CDR2 YFSETQ. Unmatched junction bases numbered 3, after V lost 4 bases and J lost 4 bases. The CDR3 DNA reads TGCGCCAGCAGCACTAGCGGGGGCGGCACCGGGGAGCTGTTTTTT. Protein product: CASSTSGGGTGELFF.